What follows are 23 T cell receptor beta chains derived from one specimen sequenced in a study of breast tumors, draining lymph nodes, adjacent tissues. TCRdb ran MiXCR on the multiplex PCR reads and lists one entry per CDR3 protein. Here the sample spans around 19,000 distinct CDR3 sequences, under 35% being singletons. Material for sequencing was breast tumor tissue. These receptors originate from a female donor with breast cancer. Some clones in this sample may be carry-over from other donors' samples.

The chain combines TRBV20-1 with TRBJ1-4; D ambiguous. CDR1 and CDR2 (germline): DFQATT, SNEGSKA (reference sequence). The CDR3 has 14 amino acids. Trimming cost V 0 bases and J 5 bases, with 10 bases left between them. The chain's CDR3 is CSARDWSRNEKLFF. CDR3 in DNA: TGCAGTGCTAGAGATTGGTCAAGAAATGAAAAACTGTTTTTT.

This clonotype was counted ten times or more. This chain joins TRBV9 and TRBJ1-4, with a tentative D call TRBD1 (6 bases). Trimming shortened V by 1 base and J by 8 bases, and 9 bases separated the two germline ends. The CDR3 length is 13 residues. Germline values: CDR1 SGDLS, CDR2 YYNGEE. The chain's CDR3 is CASSVLGGEKLFF. The CDR3, as DNA: TGTGCCAGCAGCGTACTGGGGGGCGAAAAACTGTTTTTT.

The table lists this clonotype with many counts. The chain uses TRBV25-1 and TRBJ2-1; 10 nucleotides align to TRBD1. Trimming at V came to 3 bases and at J to 5 bases, leaving 4 bases not matched to a gene. The length of the CDR3 is 15 residues. The V gene's germline CDR1 is MGHDK and CDR2 SYGVNS. DNA for the CDR3: TGTGCCAGCAGTGAGGGGGACAGGGGCAACAATGAGCAGTTCTTC. Amino acid sequence: CASSEGDRGNNEQFF.

This clonotype has more than one count but fewer than ten. The DNA of the CDR3 is TGTGCCAGCAGTCGAAGGGGCAGGGGGCGAGCTAGCTCTGGGGCCAACGTCCTGACTTTC. This encodes CASSRRGRGRASSGANVLTF. J is TRBJ2-6 and V is TRBV28; 8 bases fit TRBD1. V trimming: 5 bases; J trimming: 0 bases; junction bases outside the gene matches: 15. The CDR3 spans 20 residues. Germline CDR1 reads MDHEN; CDR2 reads SYDVKM.

This clonotype was counted many times. This sequence joins TRBV20-1 and TRBJ1-3, with no clear D. The V gene lost 0 bases and the J gene lost 9 bases, with 9 bases spanning the gap. From germline, CDR1 is DFQATT and CDR2 SNEGSKA (reference sequence). This CDR3 spans 12 amino acids. This CDR3 reads CSARDNSATIYF. The CDR3 bases are TGCAGTGCTAGAGATAACAGCGCCACCATATATTTT.

This clonotype was found many times. The chain's CDR3 is CASSVLLDSASTDTQYF. The DNA for the CDR3 is TGTGCCAGCAGCGTCCTCCTGGACAGCGCTAGCACAGATACGCAGTATTTT. This chain links TRBV9 with TRBJ2-3, with a possible D match to TRBD1 (6 bases). The CDR3 loop spans 17 amino acids. CDR1 SGDLS and CDR2 YYNGEE come from the germline V gene. The V end lost 2 bases, the J end lost 0 bases, and 16 bases lay between the germline ends.

The chain has TRBV6-5 and TRBJ2-6, with D uncertain. CDR3 length: 14 residues. Germline V gene sequence: CDR1 MNHEY, CDR2 SVGAGI. Between the trimmed V and J ends, which lost 6 bases and 1 base, there was a span of 7 bases. CDR3 DNA: TGTGCCAGCAGATACAGTTCTGGGGCCAACGTCCTGACTTTC. This encodes CASRYSSGANVLTF.

Many counts were recorded for this clonotype. The chain has TRBV4-2 and TRBJ2-1; 10 bases fit TRBD1. The CDR3 spans 17 residues. V lost 4 bases to trimming and J lost 2 bases; unmatched junction nucleotides: 8. In germline, CDR1 is LGHNA, CDR2 YNFKEQ. Here the CDR3 DNA reads TGTGCCAGCAGCCTAACCTCCGGGACAGGGGCCTACAATGAGCAGTTCTTC. Its translation is CASSLTSGTGAYNEQFF.

By share, this clonotype counts as medium-sized (0.01 to 0.1%). The V gene is TRBV6-6, the J gene TRBJ2-3; D gene unclear. Germline-derived CDR1 and CDR2 are MNHNY and SVGAGI (reference sequence). There are 15 residues in the CDR3. V lost 6 bases and J 3 bases, leaving 16 bases between the germline ends. CDR3 DNA: TGTGCCAGCAGCTATCGGGCCTTGGCAACAGATACGCAGTATTTT. Translated: CASSYRALATDTQYF.

This clonotype has a count of ten or more. CDR3 nucleotide sequence: TGTGCCAGCAGCCAAGAAATGGGAGGGGTCTACGAGCAGTACTTC. Its protein product is CASSQEMGGVYEQYF. This chain joins TRBV3-1 and TRBJ2-7, with 7 bases lining up with TRBD2. V lost 0 bases, J lost 3 bases, and 5 bases stayed unmatched. Germline values: CDR1 LGHDT, CDR2 YNNKEL (reference sequence). This CDR3 has 15 amino acids.

The J gene is TRBJ2-4, the V gene TRBV10-1, with D tentatively TRBD2 (6 bases). Between the trimmed V and J ends, which lost 6 bases and 5 bases, there was a span of 17 bases. The length of the CDR3 is 15 residues. Germline V lookup: CDR1 WNHNN, CDR2 SYGVQD (reference sequence). CDR3 sequence (DNA): TGCGCCAGCAGAGTCGGGACTCCACTCGAAAACATTCAGTACTTC. This sequence encodes CASRVGTPLENIQYF.

This clonotype was found many times. The V gene is TRBV19, the J gene TRBJ2-2, with 8 bases lining up with TRBD1. This CDR3 has 14 residues. J lost 1 base, V lost 8 bases, and 3 bases had no gene match. Germline V gene data show CDR1 as LNHDA and CDR2 as SQIVND (reference sequence). CDR3 region: CASFGTGNTGELFF. DNA of the CDR3: TGTGCCAGTTTTGGGACAGGGAACACCGGGGAGCTGTTTTTT.

With respect to this clonotype: No conserved phenylalanine or tryptophan ends this CDR3, so it is likely a read error. V gene TRBV7-9 combines with J gene TRBJ2-5; 8 nucleotides match TRBD2. The CDR3 consists of 16 residues. The V and J ends lost 2 bases and 1 base, in that order; junction bases with no gene match: 6. Germline V gene lookup returns CDR1 SEHNR and CDR2 FQNEAQ (reference sequence). The CDR3 spells CASSLFGRASQETQYY. The CDR3 region has the DNA TGTGCCAGCAGCTTATTCGGGAGGGCGTCCCAAGAGACCCAGTACTAC.

This clonotype has more than one count but fewer than ten. The chain employs TRBV6-2 or TRBV6-3 and TRBJ2-3; D uncertain. This CDR3 has 15 amino acids. V was clipped by 0 bases and J by 2 bases, with 9 bases between them. Germline V gene data show CDR1 as MNHEY and CDR2 as SVGEGT. CDR3 in amino acids: CASSYSTGDTDTQYF. The DNA for the CDR3 is TGTGCCAGCAGTTACTCGACTGGGGACACAGATACGCAGTATTTT.

This clonotype was observed many times. This chain connects TRBV7-2 to TRBJ2-7, with 10 bases identical to TRBD1. The CDR3 covers 15 residues. The V gene end was trimmed by 5 bases and the J gene end by 3 bases; junction bases not matched to a gene: 7. Germline loops: CDR1 SGHTA, CDR2 FQGNSA. CDR3 bases: TGTGCCAGCAGCCCCGGACAGGGGGAATTCTACGAGCAGTACTTC. Amino acid sequence: CASSPGQGEFYEQYF.

The sample holds many counts of this clonotype. The V gene is TRBV6-2 or TRBV6-3, the J gene TRBJ2-1, with 7 bases aligning to TRBD2. Germline values: CDR1 MNHEY, CDR2 SVGEGT. V shed 2 bases and J 2 bases; nucleotides not matched to a gene: 6. The CDR3 has 16 amino acids. The chain's CDR3 is CASSYPWREPYNEQFF. DNA of the CDR3: TGTGCCAGCAGTTACCCTTGGCGGGAGCCCTACAATGAGCAGTTCTTC.

This clonotype appeared many times. The chain couples TRBV3-1 to TRBJ2-7, with a weak D call TRBD2 (6 bases). Per the germline V gene, CDR1 is LGHDT and CDR2 is YNNKEL (reference sequence). This CDR3 has 14 amino acids. Trimming removed 5 bases at V and 5 bases at J, with 16 bases between. The CDR3 here is CASSSGRLVHEQYF. DNA of the CDR3: TGTGCCAGCAGCTCAGGGAGACTAGTCCACGAGCAGTACTTC.

A few counts support this clonotype. The chain is built from TRBV28 and TRBJ2-2, with 14 bases that match TRBD2. The CDR3 runs 18 residues. Germline V gene sequence: CDR1 MDHEN, CDR2 SYDVKM. Trimming cost V 1 base and J 6 bases; bases outside gene matches: 7. The CDR3 bases are TGTGCCAGCAGTTTATCGTCGGGACTAGCGGGAGAGGCCGGGGAGCTGTTTTTT. Amino acids: CASSLSSGLAGEAGELFF. The full variable domain, rest sourced from reference TRBV28 and TRBJ2-2, is DVKVTQSSRYLVKRTGEKVFLECVQDMDHENMFWYRQDPGLGLRLIYFSYDVKMKEKGDIPEGYSVSREKKERFSLILESASTNQTSMYLCASSLSSGLAGEAGELFFGEGSRLTVL.

In this sample, this clonotype turned up many times. The genes are TRBV5-8 and TRBJ2-5; D gene ambiguous. This CDR3 has 14 amino acids. Trimming stripped 1 base from V and 0 bases from J, with 7 bases between. Per germline, CDR1 SGHTS and CDR2 YDEGEE. The DNA of the CDR3 is TGTGCCAGCAGCTTGAAATCGTACCAAGAGACCCAGTACTTC. Translation: CASSLKSYQETQYF.

About this clonotype: Since a much larger clone is just one base distant, this may be a read error. The rearrangement uses TRBV25-1 and TRBJ2-7; maybe TRBD2 (5 bases). From germline, CDR1 is MGHDK and CDR2 SYGVNS. The CDR3 is made up of 15 amino acids. V gave up 2 bases and J gave up 1 base, with 12 bases separating them. The CDR3 protein is CASSEPVGESYEQYF. In DNA form, the CDR3 reads TGTGCCAGCAGTGAACCGGTGGGAGAGTCCTACGAGCAGTACTTC.

This clonotype was counted at least ten times. The chain recombines TRBV10-1 with TRBJ2-7, with D tentatively TRBD1 or TRBD2 (5 bases each). The V and J ends lost 0 bases and 5 bases respectively, with 8 bases between them. CDR1 and CDR2 (germline): WNHNN, SYGVQD (reference sequence). The CDR3 extends over 13 amino acids. CDR3 amino acids: CASSESLGDEQYF. CDR3 sequence (DNA): TGCGCCAGCAGTGAGTCTCTGGGGGACGAGCAGTACTTC.

This clonotype appeared a few times. A much larger clone differs by one base, so this may be a read error. The V call is TRBV7-8, the J call TRBJ1-5, with 7 bases matching TRBD1. The CDR3 has 15 residues. In germline, CDR1 is SGHVS, CDR2 FQNEAQ. The CDR3 DNA sequence: TGTGCCAGCAGCTTAGGACAGGGAAGCAATCAGCCCCGGCATTTT. Translating gives CASSLGQGSNQPRHF.

This clonotype was picked up many times. V usage is TRBV18 and J usage is TRBJ2-5; D not resolved. Germline loops: CDR1 KGHSH, CDR2 LQKENI. The germline V and J ends were trimmed by 5 bases and 1 base, with 5 bases remaining between them. The CDR3 sequence is 12 residues long. The CDR3 nucleotides read TGTGCCAGCTCATCGGGCCAAGAGACCCAGTACTTC. The encoded protein is CASSSGQETQYF.